A single sample gave rise to the 3 T cell receptor beta chains below, sequenced in a study of shared clonotypes between healthy human individuals. CD45RO-negative cells were positively selected for CCR7, leaving out terminally differentiated effector memory CD45RA+ cells. Using immunoSEQ multiplex PCR, the repertoire was profiled, and TCRdb retains in-frame clones only, with some absent. The sample has around 620,000 clones, roughly 95% seen once. The sequenced material came from naive CD8+ T cells sorted from blood. The receptor source for this set is a woman aged 25-40 years in good health.

The rearrangement joins TRBV11-2 to TRBJ1-5; D not resolved. V gave up 2 bases and J gave up 3 bases, with 11 bases separating them. Per the germline V gene, CDR1 is SGHAT and CDR2 is FQNNGV. The CDR3 consists of 15 residues. In DNA, the CDR3 is TGTGCCAGCAGCTTAACGACTGAAACCAATCAGCCCCAGCATTTT. Its protein is CASSLTTETNQPQHF.

The CDR3 is CASSTSTGPREKLFF. CDR3 coding DNA: TGTGCCAGCAGCACCTCTACAGGGCCTAGGGAAAAACTGTTTTTT. The chain combines TRBV5-6 with TRBJ1-4, with D tentatively TRBD1 (6 bases). CDR3 size: 15 residues. V was trimmed by 4 bases and J by 8 bases, leaving 18 bases between them. The germline V gene encodes CDR1 SGHDT and CDR2 YYEEEE.

The V and J genes are TRBV10-3 and TRBJ1-6; 7 bases are a match to TRBD1. The CDR3 is 13 amino acids. The J segment lost 10 bases and the V segment lost 7 bases, leaving 7 bases of the junction unmatched. Per germline, CDR1 ENHRY and CDR2 SYGVKD. The CDR3 here is CAITRDSGSPLHF. CDR3 sequence (DNA): TGTGCCATCACACGGGACAGTGGCTCACCCCTCCACTTT.